The rows below give T cell receptor beta chains drawn from one sample of a study of blood T cell repertoires in COVID-19. TCRdb's table, derived via immunoSEQ multiplex PCR, lists solely in-frame clones and lacks some. The sample carries about 240,000 clones, about 81% recorded once. Sequencing input: peripheral blood. These receptors were collected from a woman aged 60-75 years with active or convalescent COVID-19. Each CDR3 is given with its conserved first and last residue. Where a row states a size, it is once, few, many or the class of an expanded clone; other rows omit it.

J gene: TRBJ1-2
clone size: .
V gene: TRBV18
CDR3 protein: CASSQDRGQQGGYTF

J gene: TRBJ1-6
clone size: .
V gene: TRBV5-6
CDR3 protein: CASSFRGSYNSPLHF

J gene: TRBJ1-6
clone size: .
V gene: TRBV21-1
CDR3 protein: CASSKAGRSNSPLHF

J gene: TRBJ2-1
clone size: .
V gene: TRBV19
CDR3 protein: CASSRLAGGTYNEQFF

J gene: TRBJ1-5
clone size: .
V gene: TRBV24-1
CDR3 protein: CATSDSKTGGRSNQPQHF

J gene: TRBJ1-5
clone size: .
V gene: TRBV5-1
CDR3 protein: CAGFYRPQHF

J gene: TRBJ2-7
clone size: .
V gene: TRBV18
CDR3 protein: CASSPGTGSYEQYF

J gene: TRBJ2-2
clone size: many
V gene: TRBV5-1
CDR3 protein: CASSRGDTGELFF

J gene: TRBJ1-4
clone size: .
V gene: TRBV30
CDR3 protein: CALSLSTNEKLFF

J gene: TRBJ2-3
clone size: .
V gene: TRBV30
CDR3 protein: CAWSVGGLTTDTQYF